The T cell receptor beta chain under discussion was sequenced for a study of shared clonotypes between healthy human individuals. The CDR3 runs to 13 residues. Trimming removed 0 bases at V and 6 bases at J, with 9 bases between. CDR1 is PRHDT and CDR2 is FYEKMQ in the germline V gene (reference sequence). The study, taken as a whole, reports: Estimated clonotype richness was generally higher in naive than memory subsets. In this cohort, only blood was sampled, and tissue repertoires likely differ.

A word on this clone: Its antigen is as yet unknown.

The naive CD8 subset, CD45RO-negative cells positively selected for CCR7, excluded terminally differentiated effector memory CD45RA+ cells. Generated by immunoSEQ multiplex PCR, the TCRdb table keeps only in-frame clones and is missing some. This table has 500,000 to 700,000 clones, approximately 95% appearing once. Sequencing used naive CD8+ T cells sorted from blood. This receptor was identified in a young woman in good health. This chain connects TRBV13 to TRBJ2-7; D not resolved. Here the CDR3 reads CASSLGRSLEQYF. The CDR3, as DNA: TGTGCCAGCAGCTTAGGCCGGAGCCTCGAGCAGTACTTC. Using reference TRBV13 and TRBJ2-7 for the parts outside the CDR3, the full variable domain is AAGVIQSPRHLIKEKRETATLKCYPIPRHDTVYWYQQGPGQDPQFLISFYEKMQSDKGSIPDRFSAQQFSDYHSELNMSSLELGDSALYFCASSLGRSLEQYFGPGTRLTVT.